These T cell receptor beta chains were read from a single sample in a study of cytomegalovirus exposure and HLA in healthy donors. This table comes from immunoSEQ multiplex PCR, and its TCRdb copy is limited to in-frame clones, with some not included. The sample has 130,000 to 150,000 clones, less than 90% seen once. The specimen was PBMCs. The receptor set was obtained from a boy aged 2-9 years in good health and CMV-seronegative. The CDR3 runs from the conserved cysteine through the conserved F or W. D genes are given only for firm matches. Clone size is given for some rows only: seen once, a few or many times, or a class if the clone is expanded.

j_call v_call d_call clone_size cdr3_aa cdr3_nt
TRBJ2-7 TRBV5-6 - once CASSSKPRPGLRSYEQYF TGTGCCAGCAGCTCGAAGCCCAGACCGGGACTCCGGTCCTACGAGCAGTACTTC
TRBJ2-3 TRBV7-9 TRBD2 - CASSSSGIVTDTQYF TGTGCCAGCAGCTCCAGCGGGATTGTCACAGATACGCAGTATTTT
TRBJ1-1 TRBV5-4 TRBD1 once CANWDRTNTEAFF TGTGCCAACTGGGACAGAACGAACACTGAAGCTTTCTTT
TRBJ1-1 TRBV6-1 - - CASRTAMNTEAFF TGTGCCAGCAGGACAGCCATGAACACTGAAGCTTTCTTT
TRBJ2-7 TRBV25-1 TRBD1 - CASSEEGQDSYEQYF TGTGCCAGCAGTGAAGAGGGACAGGACTCCTACGAGCAGTACTTC
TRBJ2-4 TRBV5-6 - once CASSLVQLAKNIQYF TGTGCCAGCAGCTTGGTACAGCTAGCCAAAAACATTCAGTACTTC
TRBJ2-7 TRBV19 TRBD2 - CASSSGPLAGEQYF TGTGCCAGTAGTTCTGGGCCTCTAGCGGGCGAGCAGTACTTC
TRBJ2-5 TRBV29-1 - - CSVAKDEGTQYF TGCAGCGTTGCGAAGGATGAGGGGACCCAGTACTTC
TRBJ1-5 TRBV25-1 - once CASLYSNQPQHF TGTGCCAGCCTTTATAGCAATCAGCCCCAGCATTTT
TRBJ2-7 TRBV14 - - CASSQEAGPYEQYF TGTGCCAGCAGCCAGGAGGCGGGTCCCTACGAGCAGTACTTC
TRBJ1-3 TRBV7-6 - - CASSSPDRGNTIYF TGTGCCAGCAGCTCCCCTGACAGAGGAAACACCATATATTTT
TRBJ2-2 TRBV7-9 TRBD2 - CASSMTSGETNTGELFF TGTGCCAGCAGCATGACTAGCGGGGAAACGAACACCGGGGAGCTGTTTTTT
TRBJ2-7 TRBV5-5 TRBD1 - CASTWGGQVYEQYF TGTGCCAGCACCTGGGGCGGACAGGTATACGAGCAGTACTTC
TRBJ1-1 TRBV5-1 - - CASSPRQLNTEAFF TGCGCCAGCAGCCCCAGACAGTTGAACACTGAAGCTTTCTTT
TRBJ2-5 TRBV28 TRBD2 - CASSFFVLGGEQYF TGTGCCAGCAGTTTCTTCGTCCTCGGGGGGGAGCAGTACTTC
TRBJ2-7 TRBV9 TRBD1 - CASSERDSHYEQYF TGTGCCAGCAGCGAACGGGACAGCCACTACGAGCAGTACTTC
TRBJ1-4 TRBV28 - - CASSFPAGSPNEKLFF TGTGCCAGCAGTTTCCCCGCGGGGTCCCCTAATGAAAAACTGTTTTTT
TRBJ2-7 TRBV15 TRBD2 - CATTTGTSGGSTYEQYF TGTGCCACCACAACCGGGACTAGCGGGGGTTCCACCTACGAGCAGTACTTC
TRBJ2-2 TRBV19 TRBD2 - CASSGRTSGSAGELFF TGTGCCAGTAGTGGGAGGACTAGCGGGAGTGCCGGGGAGCTGTTTTTT
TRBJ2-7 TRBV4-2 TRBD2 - CASSQEGQGSGVTSYEQYF TGTGCCAGCAGCCAAGAGGGCCAGGGTAGCGGGGTCACCTCCTACGAGCAGTACTTC
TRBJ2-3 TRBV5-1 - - CASSLELATDTQYF TGCGCCAGCAGCTTGGAACTAGCAACAGATACGCAGTATTTT
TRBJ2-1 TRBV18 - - CASSPTTGPPGNEQFF TGTGCCAGCTCACCAACGACCGGACCCCCGGGGAATGAGCAGTTCTTC
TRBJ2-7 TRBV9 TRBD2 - CASSVDSGSSYEQYF TGTGCCAGCAGCGTAGACAGCGGGAGCTCCTACGAGCAGTACTTC
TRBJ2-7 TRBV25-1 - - CASSRNRGATYEQYF TGTGCCAGCAGTAGGAATCGGGGGGCGACCTACGAGCAGTACTTC
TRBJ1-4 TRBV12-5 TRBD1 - CASGLDRQGHFEKLFF TGTGCTAGTGGTTTGGACCGACAGGGACACTTTGAAAAACTGTTTTTT
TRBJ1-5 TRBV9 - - CASSVGPEGNQPQHF TGTGCCAGCAGCGTAGGGCCGGAGGGCAATCAGCCCCAGCATTTT
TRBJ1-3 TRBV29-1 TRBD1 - CSVLDRGDSGNTIYF TGCAGCGTTCTAGACAGGGGTGATTCTGGAAACACCATATATTTT
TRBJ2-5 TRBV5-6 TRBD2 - CASASGRYGTQYF TGTGCCAGCGCTAGCGGGAGATATGGGACCCAGTACTTC
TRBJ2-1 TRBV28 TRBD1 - CASSPSWDRGDEQFF TGTGCCAGCAGCCCGAGCTGGGACAGAGGGGATGAGCAGTTCTTC
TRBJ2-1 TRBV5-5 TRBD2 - CASSRGTSGGLTYNEQFF TGTGCCAGCAGCCGCGGGACTAGCGGGGGGCTCACCTACAATGAGCAGTTCTTC
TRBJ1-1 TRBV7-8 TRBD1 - CASSEGQGVNTEAFF TGTGCCAGCAGCGAAGGACAGGGAGTGAACACTGAAGCTTTCTTT
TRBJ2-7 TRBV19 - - CASSILGAYEQYF TGTGCCAGTAGTATTCTGGGGGCTTACGAGCAGTACTTC
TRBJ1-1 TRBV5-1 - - CASSLGLTMNTEAFF TGCGCCAGCAGCTTGGGCCTGACTATGAACACTGAAGCTTTCTTT
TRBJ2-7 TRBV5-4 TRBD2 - CASSATSGRSYEQYF TGTGCCAGCAGCGCAACTAGCGGGAGATCCTACGAGCAGTACTTC
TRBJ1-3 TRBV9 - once CASSVASISPAGNSGNTIYF TGTGCCAGCAGCGTAGCTTCAATATCACCGGCAGGGAACTCTGGAAACACCATATATTTT
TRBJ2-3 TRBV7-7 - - CASSLLQGADTQYF TGTGCCAGCAGCTTATTACAGGGCGCAGATACGCAGTATTTT
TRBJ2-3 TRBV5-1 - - CASSLERQSTDTQYF TGCGCCAGCAGCTTGGAGCGCCAAAGCACAGATACGCAGTATTTT
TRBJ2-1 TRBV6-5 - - CASSYSLRRSYNEQFF TGTGCCAGCAGTTACTCGCTACGTCGCTCCTACAATGAGCAGTTCTTC
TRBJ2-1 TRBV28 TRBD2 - CASTFSGRATNEQFF TGTGCCAGCACTTTTAGCGGGAGGGCCACGAATGAGCAGTTCTTC
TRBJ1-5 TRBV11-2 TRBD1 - CASSLSGTGGGGPQHF TGTGCCAGCAGCTTAAGCGGGACAGGGGGTGGTGGGCCCCAGCATTTT
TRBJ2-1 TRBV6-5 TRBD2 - CASSRGGHEQFF TGTGCCAGCAGCCGCGGGGGGCATGAGCAGTTCTTC
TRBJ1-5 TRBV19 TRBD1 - CASRGTEVSNQPQHF TGTGCCAGTAGGGGGACAGAGGTTAGCAATCAGCCCCAGCATTTT
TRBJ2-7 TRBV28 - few CASHRAAGRSYEQYF TGTGCCAGCCACCGGGCTGCGGGAAGGTCCTACGAGCAGTACTTC
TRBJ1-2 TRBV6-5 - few CASRKHTSDNYGYTF TGTGCCAGCAGAAAACACACAAGCGATAACTATGGCTACACCTTC
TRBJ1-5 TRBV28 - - CASTPQGPSNQPQHF TGTGCCAGCACCCCACAGGGCCCAAGCAATCAGCCCCAGCATTTT
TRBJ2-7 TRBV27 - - CAIAEFERGSYEQYF TGTGCCATCGCTGAATTTGAAAGGGGGAGCTACGAGCAGTACTTC
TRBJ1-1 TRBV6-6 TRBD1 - CASSSTGGRRTEAFF TGTGCCAGCAGTTCAACAGGGGGCCGTCGGACTGAAGCTTTCTTT
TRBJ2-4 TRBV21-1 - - CASSKPPGLAGRLAKNIQYF TGTGCCAGCAGCAAACCCCCAGGACTAGCGGGTCGCCTAGCCAAAAACATTCAGTACTTC
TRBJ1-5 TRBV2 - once CASSDGRTSNQPQHF TGTGCCAGCAGTGATGGCAGGACAAGCAATCAGCCCCAGCATTTT
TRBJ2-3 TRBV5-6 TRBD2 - CASSLGLADGTDTQYF TGTGCCAGCAGCTTGGGACTAGCGGACGGCACAGATACGCAGTATTTT
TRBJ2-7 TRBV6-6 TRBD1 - CASRDRGHQYF TGTGCCAGCAGGGACAGGGGGCACCAGTACTTC